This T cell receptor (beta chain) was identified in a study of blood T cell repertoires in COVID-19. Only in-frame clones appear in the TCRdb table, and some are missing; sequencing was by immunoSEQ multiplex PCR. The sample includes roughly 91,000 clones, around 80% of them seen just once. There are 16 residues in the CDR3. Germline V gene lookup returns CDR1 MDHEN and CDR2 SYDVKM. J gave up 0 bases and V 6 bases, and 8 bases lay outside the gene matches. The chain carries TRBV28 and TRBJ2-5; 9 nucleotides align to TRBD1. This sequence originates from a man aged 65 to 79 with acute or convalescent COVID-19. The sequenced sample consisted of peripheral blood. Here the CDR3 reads CASSPGTGMYQETQYF. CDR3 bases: TGTGCCAGCAGCCCCGGGACAGGGATGTACCAAGAGACCCAGTACTTC.